This T cell receptor (beta chain) is drawn from a study of human T cells and chemical hapten exposure. Study conclusions and caveats: Because all patients had alopecia, their immune responses might differ from healthy ones.

Unique molecular identifiers were attached to individual cDNA molecules during library preparation. From the RACE reads, TCRdb called clonotypes with MiXCR, one entry per CDR3 protein. The repertoire holds around 250,000 distinct CDR3 sequences, more than 6.5% seen once, with 2.3% in the top ten. This clonotype was detected only a few times. The antigen is unknown. Germline-derived CDR1 and CDR2 are SGHRS and YFSETQ. This CDR3 contains 14 residues. V lost 5 bases to trimming and J lost 5 bases, with 17 bases between them. Time point here: pre-sensitization, week 0. Documented treatment: therapeutic diphenylcyclopropenone sensitization with weekly scalp DPC.

This specimen consisted of whole blood, obtained in connection with sensitization to the hapten diphenylcyclopropenone (DPC). The sequence was collected from a middle-aged woman with alopecia areata. Some clones in this sample may be carry-over from other donors' samples. V is TRBV5-1 and J is TRBJ2-7; maybe TRBD1 (5 bases). CDR3 protein: CASRQQARGDEQYF. The CDR3 DNA follows: TGCGCCAGCAGACAACAGGCAAGAGGCGACGAGCAGTACTTC.